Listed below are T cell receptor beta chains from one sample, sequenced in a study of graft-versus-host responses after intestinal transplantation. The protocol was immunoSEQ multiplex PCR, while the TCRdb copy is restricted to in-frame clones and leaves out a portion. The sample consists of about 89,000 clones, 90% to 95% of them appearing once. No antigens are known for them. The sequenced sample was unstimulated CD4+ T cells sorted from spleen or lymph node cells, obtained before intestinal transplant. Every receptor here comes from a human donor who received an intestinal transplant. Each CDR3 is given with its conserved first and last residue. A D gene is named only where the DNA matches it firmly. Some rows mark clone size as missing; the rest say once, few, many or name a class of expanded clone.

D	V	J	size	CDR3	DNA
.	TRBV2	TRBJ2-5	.	CASSLGQGGQETQYF	TGTGCCAGCAGTTTAGGTCAGGGAGGCCAAGAGACCCAGTACTTC
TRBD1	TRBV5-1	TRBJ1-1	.	CASSLVVGQGGNTEAFF	TGCGCCAGCAGCTTGGTCGTAGGACAGGGAGGTAACACTGAAGCTTTCTTT
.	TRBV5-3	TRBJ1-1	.	CARSSGSRGEDTEAFF	TGTGCCAGAAGCTCAGGATCGCGGGGGGAGGACACTGAAGCTTTCTTT
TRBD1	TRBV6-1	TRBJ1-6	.	CASSEGVRDRAWSPLHF	TGTGCCAGCAGTGAAGGTGTCCGGGACAGGGCTTGGTCACCCCTCCACTTT
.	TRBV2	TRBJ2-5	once	CASRQTGTQETQYF	TGTGCCAGCAGACAAACAGGGACCCAAGAGACCCAGTACTTC
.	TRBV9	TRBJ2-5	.	CASSVDEGVGETQYF	TGTGCCAGCAGCGTAGATGAGGGGGTTGGCGAGACCCAGTACTTC
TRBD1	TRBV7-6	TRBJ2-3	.	CASSGQGARVDTQYF	TGTGCCAGCAGCGGACAGGGGGCTAGAGTAGATACGCAGTATTTT
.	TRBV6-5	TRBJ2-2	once	CASSYSYRDGGELFF	TGTGCCAGCAGTTACTCGTACAGGGACGGGGGGGAGCTGTTTTTT
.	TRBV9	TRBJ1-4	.	CASSVNTGTNEKLFF	TGTGCCAGCAGCGTAAATACAGGGACTAATGAAAAACTGTTTTTT
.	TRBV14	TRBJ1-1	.	CASSQDRNTEAFF	TGTGCCAGCAGCCAAGACAGGAACACTGAAGCTTTCTTT
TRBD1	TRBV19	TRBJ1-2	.	CASSRGQPNYGYTF	TGTGCCAGTAGTAGGGGACAGCCTAACTATGGCTACACCTTC
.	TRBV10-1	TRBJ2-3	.	CASIPSQSTDTQYF	TGCGCCAGCATCCCGTCACAGAGCACAGATACGCAGTATTTT
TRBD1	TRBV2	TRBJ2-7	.	CASSADRGRYEQYF	TGTGCCAGCAGTGCGGACAGGGGGCGGTACGAGCAGTACTTC
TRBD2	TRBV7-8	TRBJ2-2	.	CASSFGGGPGTGELFF	TGTGCCAGCAGCTTCGGCGGGGGGCCGGGGACCGGGGAGCTGTTTTTT
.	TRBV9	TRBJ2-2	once	CASSVAKDRTRGGELFF	TGTGCCAGCAGCGTAGCGAAAGACAGGACCCGAGGCGGGGAGCTGTTTTTT
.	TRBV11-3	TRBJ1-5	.	CASSQTSTGEPQHF	TGTGCCAGCAGCCAAACTTCAACGGGTGAGCCCCAGCATTTT
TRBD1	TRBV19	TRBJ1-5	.	CASSIDRGSRQGEHF	TGTGCCAGTAGTATAGATCGGGGGTCTCGACAGGGGGAGCATTTT
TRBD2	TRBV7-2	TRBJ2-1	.	CASSSLSTSGGVFYNEQFF	TGTGCCAGCAGCTCCCTATCGACTAGCGGGGGGGTTTTCTACAATGAGCAGTTCTTC
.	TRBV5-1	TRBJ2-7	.	CASSMGQRTYEQYF	TGCGCCAGCAGCATGGGACAAAGGACCTACGAGCAGTACTTC
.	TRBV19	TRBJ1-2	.	CASSMPTGISMGGYTF	TGTGCCAGTAGTATGCCTACAGGGATCTCCATGGGTGGCTACACCTTC
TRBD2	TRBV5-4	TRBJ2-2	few	CASSRGLAGGNTGELFF	TGTGCCAGCAGCCGAGGACTAGCGGGGGGGAACACCGGGGAGCTGTTTTTT
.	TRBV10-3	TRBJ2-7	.	CAISEHGVYEQYF	TGTGCCATCAGTGAGCATGGAGTATACGAGCAGTACTTC
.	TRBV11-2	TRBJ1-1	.	CASSLEAGLGTEAFF	TGTGCCAGCAGCTTAGAGGCAGGGTTGGGCACTGAAGCTTTCTTT
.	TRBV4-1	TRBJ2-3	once	CASSQDQQSTQYF	TGCGCCAGCAGCCAAGATCAACAGTCTACGCAGTATTTT
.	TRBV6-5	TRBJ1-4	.	CASRAAYGKLFF	TGTGCCAGCAGGGCGGCTTACGGAAAACTGTTTTTT
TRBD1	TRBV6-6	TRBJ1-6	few	CASSYDRVGYSPLHF	TGTGCCAGCAGTTACGACAGGGTCGGCTATTCACCCCTCCACTTT
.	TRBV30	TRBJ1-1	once	CAWSAATGEANTEAFF	TGTGCCTGGAGTGCCGCGACGGGGGAGGCTAACACTGAAGCTTTCTTT
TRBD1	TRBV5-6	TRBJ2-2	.	CASTSQRQGAAGELFF	TGTGCCAGCACCTCTCAACGACAGGGGGCGGCCGGGGAGCTGTTTTTT
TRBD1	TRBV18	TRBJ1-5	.	CASSPRDRGNQPQHF	TGTGCCAGCTCACCAAGAGACAGGGGCAATCAGCCCCAGCATTTT
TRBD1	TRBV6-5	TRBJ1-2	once	CASSFDQGAARYGYTF	TGTGCCAGCAGTTTCGACCAGGGGGCGGCCCGCTATGGCTACACCTTC
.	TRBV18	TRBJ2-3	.	CASSRFAGNTDTQYF	TGTGCCAGCTCCCGTTTCGCGGGGAACACAGATACGCAGTATTTT
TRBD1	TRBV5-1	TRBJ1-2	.	CASSFRTGGNYGYTF	TGCGCCAGCAGCTTTCGGACAGGGGGTAACTATGGCTACACCTTC
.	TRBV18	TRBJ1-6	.	CASSPGLLGGSPLHF	TGTGCCAGCTCACCCGGACTTCTGGGGGGATCACCCCTCCACTTT
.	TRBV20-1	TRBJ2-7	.	CSVPTYYEQYF	TGCAGTGTTCCGACTTATTACGAGCAGTACTTC
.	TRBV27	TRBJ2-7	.	CASSLSRGLFYEQYF	TGTGCCAGCAGTTTGAGCAGGGGCCTCTTCTACGAGCAGTACTTC
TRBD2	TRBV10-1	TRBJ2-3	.	CASSGGGGQYF	TGCGCCAGCAGTGGAGGCGGGGGGCAGTATTTT
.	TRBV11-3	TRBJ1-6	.	CASSPGTAEALHF	TGTGCCAGCAGCCCAGGGACTGCCGAGGCCCTCCACTTT
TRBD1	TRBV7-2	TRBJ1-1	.	CASSLDGQWTGGKFTEAFF	TGTGCCAGCAGCTTAGACGGGCAGTGGACAGGGGGCAAGTTCACTGAAGCTTTCTTT
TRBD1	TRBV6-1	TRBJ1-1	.	CASSQGTGGKTEAFF	TGTGCCAGCAGCCAAGGGACAGGGGGCAAGACTGAAGCTTTCTTT
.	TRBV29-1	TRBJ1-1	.	CSVGDTEAFF	TGCAGCGTCGGAGACACTGAAGCTTTCTTT
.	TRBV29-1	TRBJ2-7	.	CSVLGESSYEQYF	TGCAGCGTTCTCGGGGAGAGCTCCTACGAGCAGTACTTC
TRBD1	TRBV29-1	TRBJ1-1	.	CSVESVGGDVNTEAFF	TGCAGCGTTGAATCTGTAGGGGGCGATGTGAACACTGAAGCTTTCTTT
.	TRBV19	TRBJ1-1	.	CASSNWGENTEAFF	TGTGCCAGTAGTAACTGGGGGGAGAACACTGAAGCTTTCTTT
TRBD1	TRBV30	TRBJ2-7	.	CAWSPGGWEVEQYF	TGTGCCTGGAGCCCAGGGGGTTGGGAAGTCGAGCAGTACTTC
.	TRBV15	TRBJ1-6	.	CATSRGGRVYNSPLHF	TGTGCCACCAGCAGAGGCGGCAGGGTCTATAATTCACCCCTCCACTTT
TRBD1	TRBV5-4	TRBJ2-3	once	CASMTTGASTDTQYF	TGTGCCAGCATGACGACAGGGGCTAGCACAGATACGCAGTATTTT